The TCR beta chain under discussion was sequenced for a study of cytomegalovirus exposure and HLA in healthy donors (dated by TCRdb to about 2017). Broadly, across the study: The 670 or so repertoires of the first cohort and the roughly 110 validation repertoires were produced on the same platform, according to a later analysis. The study aimed to test whether cataloging public T cell receptors could reveal signatures of past pathogen exposure. Along with the 666-subject first cohort, a separate validation cohort of 120 different subjects was used. The study combined high-throughput TCR immunosequencing, statistical association of individual TCRs with disease status, and machine learning to predict cytomegalovirus infection status.

Separate from the approximately 730-subject first cohort, the validation cohort of 95 to 150 subjects was the group to which the donors belonged. Libraries were constructed by the immunoSEQ multiplex PCR assay. For the original study's pipeline: A statistical classification framework was built to diagnose cytomegalovirus status from the catalog of TCR beta chain sequences. Imported from immuneACCESS, the table was reduced by TCRdb to in-frame sequences with V and J called. These copies leave out some clones; in studies compared against another copy, an unresolved V gene accounts for under half, and the cause of the remainder is not known. That table gives V, J and clone size, and the DNA gave D and trimming. Present in this sample are about 54,000 clones, roughly nine tenths of which were seen just once. The ten most abundant clones make up roughly 8.4% of the sample. Broader findings and caveats from the paper: The study listed approximately 150 TCR beta chains as associated with cytomegalovirus. Subsequent analysis determined that TCRs grouped into clusters in the first cohort also showed a tendency toward co-occurrence across the 120 or so validation repertoires, and approximately 94% of cluster scores exceeded 0. Cytomegalovirus status was reported to be diagnosed by the classifier with high specificity and sensitivity in both the original and validation cohorts. According to the authors, the approach could potentially be generalized to other disease states and immunological phenotypes. A few of the identified cytomegalovirus-associated TCR beta chains were confirmed in vitro to be specific for cytomegalovirus antigens. Most TCR sequences were seen in very few donors, while some public TCRs were found in many individuals. A later analysis lacked HLA typing for the validation cohort, so it scored co-occurrence in that cohort across all 120 or so repertoires.

With regard to this clone: Its antigen remains undetermined. No base-level quality is on record; no much larger clone is a single base apart.

The germline V and J ends show losses of 6 bases and 2 bases respectively, and no gene match explains 9 bases of the junction. The cysteine opens and the phenylalanine closes a CDR3 of 15 amino acids. This entry keeps only the CDR3 DNA: 45 bases, framed from base 1. CDR1 and CDR2, looked up from the germline V gene, are SGDLS and YYNGEE. The receptor chain draws on TRBV9 and TRBJ2-3; 7 bases in the junction line up with TRBD2. Sequencing was done on a sample of PBMCs. This TCR was recovered from a woman aged 18-29 years in good health and CMV-seropositive. The CDR3 loop reads CASTPWGGNTDTQYF. The nucleotide sequence reads TGTGCCAGCACCCCATGGGGGGGGAACACAGATACGCAGTATTTT.